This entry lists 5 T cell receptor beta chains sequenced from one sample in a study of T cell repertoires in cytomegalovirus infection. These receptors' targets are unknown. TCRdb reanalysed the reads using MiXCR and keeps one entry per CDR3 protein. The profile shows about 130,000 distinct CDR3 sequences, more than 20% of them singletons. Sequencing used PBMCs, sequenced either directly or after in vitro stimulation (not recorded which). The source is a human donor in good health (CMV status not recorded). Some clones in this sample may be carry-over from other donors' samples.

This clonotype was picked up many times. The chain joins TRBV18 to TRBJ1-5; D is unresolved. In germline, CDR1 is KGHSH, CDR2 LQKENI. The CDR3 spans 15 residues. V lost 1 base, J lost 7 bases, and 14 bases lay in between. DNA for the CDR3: TGTGCCAGCTCACCACAGGGTACGTACGGACAGCCCCAGCATTTT. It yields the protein CASSPQGTYGQPQHF.

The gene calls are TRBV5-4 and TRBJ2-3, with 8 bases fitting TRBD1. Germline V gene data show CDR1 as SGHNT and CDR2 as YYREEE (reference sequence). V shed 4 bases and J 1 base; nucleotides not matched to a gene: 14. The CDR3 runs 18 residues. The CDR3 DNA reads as TGTGCCAGCAGCCCTCCGCCTGACAGGGGAAAAGGCACAGATACGCAGTATTTT. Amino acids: CASSPPPDRGKGTDTQYF.

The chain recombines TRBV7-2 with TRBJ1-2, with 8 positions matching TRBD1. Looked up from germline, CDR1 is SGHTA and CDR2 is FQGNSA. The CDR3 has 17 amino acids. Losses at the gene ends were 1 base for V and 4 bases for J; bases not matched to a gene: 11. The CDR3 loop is CASSLGRWSGGGYGYTF. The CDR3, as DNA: TGTGCCAGCAGCTTAGGGAGGTGGTCAGGGGGCGGCTATGGCTACACCTTC.

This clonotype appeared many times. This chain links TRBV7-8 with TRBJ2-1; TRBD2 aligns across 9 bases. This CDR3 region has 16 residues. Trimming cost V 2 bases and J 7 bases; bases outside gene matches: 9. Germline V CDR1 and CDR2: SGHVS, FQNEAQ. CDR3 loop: CASSLKGGRAVNEQFF. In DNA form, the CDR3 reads TGTGCCAGCAGCTTAAAGGGCGGGAGGGCCGTGAATGAGCAGTTCTTC.

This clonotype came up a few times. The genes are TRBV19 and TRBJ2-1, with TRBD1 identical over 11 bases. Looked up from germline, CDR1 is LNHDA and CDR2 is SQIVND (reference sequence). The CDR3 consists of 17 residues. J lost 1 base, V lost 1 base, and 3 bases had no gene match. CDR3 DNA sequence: TGTGCCAGTAGTATAGGGACAGGGGGCGGTTCCTACAATGAGCAGTTCTTC. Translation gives CASSIGTGGGSYNEQFF.